The source of this T cell receptor beta chain is a study of molecular identifiers for immune sequencing clone quantification. Only a few counts were recorded for this clonotype. Its antigen is as yet unknown. The study's findings and limits: Over 97% of CMV-specific effector molecules, but under 1% of naive ones, were in clones above 20 copies.

Each CDR3 protein is one row after TCRdb ran MiXCR on the PCR reads. In the table there are 600,000 to 650,000 distinct CDR3 sequences, roughly 21% of which are singletons. This TCR derives from a human donor in good health. Some libraries in this study had Jurkat cell RNA spiked in. Specimen: naive CD8+ T cells from blood, with Jurkat cell RNA spiked in. As to subset: FACS-sorted CD8+CD4-CCR7+CD45RA+ naive T cells.

The CDR3 sequence: CASSFGRGNYGYTF. The DNA for the CDR3 is TGTGCCAGCAGTTTTGGTCGTGGGAACTATGGCTACACCTTC. The rearrangement links TRBV27 to TRBJ1-2; D not resolved. The germline V and J ends were trimmed by 3 bases and 2 bases, with 10 bases remaining between them. Germline CDR1 is MNHEY and CDR2 is SMNVEV (reference sequence). The CDR3 is 14 amino acids.